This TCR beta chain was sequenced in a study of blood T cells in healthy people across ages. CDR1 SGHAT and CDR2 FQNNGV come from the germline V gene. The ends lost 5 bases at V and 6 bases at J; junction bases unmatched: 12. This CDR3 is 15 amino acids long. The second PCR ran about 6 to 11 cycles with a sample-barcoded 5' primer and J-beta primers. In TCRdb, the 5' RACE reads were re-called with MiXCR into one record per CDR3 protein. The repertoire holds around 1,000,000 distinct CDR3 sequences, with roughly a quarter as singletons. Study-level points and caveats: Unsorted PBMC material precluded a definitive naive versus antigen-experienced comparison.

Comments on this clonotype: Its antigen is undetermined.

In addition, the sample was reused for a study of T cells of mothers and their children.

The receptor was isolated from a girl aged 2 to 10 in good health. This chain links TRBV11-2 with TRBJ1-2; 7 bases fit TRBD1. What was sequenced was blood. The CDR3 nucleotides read TGTGCCAGCAGCCCCTCGGGACAGATAAAGAATGGCTACACCTTC. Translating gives CASSPSGQIKNGYTF.